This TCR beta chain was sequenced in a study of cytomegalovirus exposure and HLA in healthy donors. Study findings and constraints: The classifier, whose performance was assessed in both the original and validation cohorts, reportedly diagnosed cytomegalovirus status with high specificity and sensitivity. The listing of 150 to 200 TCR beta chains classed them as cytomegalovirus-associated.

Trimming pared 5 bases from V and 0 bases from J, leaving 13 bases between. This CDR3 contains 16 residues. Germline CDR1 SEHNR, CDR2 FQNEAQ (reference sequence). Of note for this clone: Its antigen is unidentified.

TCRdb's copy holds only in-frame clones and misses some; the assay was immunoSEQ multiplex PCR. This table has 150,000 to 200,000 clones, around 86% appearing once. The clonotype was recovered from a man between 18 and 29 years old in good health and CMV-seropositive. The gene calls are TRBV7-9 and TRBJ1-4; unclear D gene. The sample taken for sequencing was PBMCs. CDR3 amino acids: CASSPRRKATNEKLFF. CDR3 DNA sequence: TGTGCCAGCAGCCCCCGGCGGAAAGCAACTAATGAAAAACTGTTTTTT.